The source of this TCR beta chain is a study of technical replicates of blood from several donors (dated by TCRdb to the late 2010s). The germline V and J ends show losses of 4 bases and 5 bases respectively, and no gene match explains 5 bases of the junction. From the cysteine through the phenylalanine, the CDR3 covers 13 amino acids. Only the CDR3 DNA is retained, 39 bases long and in frame from the first base. CDR1 and CDR2, looked up from the germline V gene (reference sequence), are LNHDA and SQIVND. This clone was seen only once. Its cognate antigen has yet to be identified. Per-nucleotide qualities are absent, and no much larger clonotype sits a single base away. The library was produced with the immunoSEQ multiplex PCR assay. TCRdb provides this immuneACCESS table in a form limited to in-frame rearrangements. Some clones are lacking; in checked studies, under half of them reflect an unresolved V gene, and why the rest are absent is not known. The table for this sample lists around 81,000 clones; about 81% of them were counted only once. 3% to 5% of the sample rests with the top ten.

The sequence links TRBV19 to TRBJ2-7, and 7 bases in between align with TRBD1. Sequencing was done on a sample of PBMCs. The receptor comes from a human donor in good health. Some clones in this sample may be carry-over from other donors' samples. In nucleotides, the sequence is TGTGCCAGTAGTACCGTAGACAGGGACGAGCAGTACTTC. This yields the protein CASSTVDRDEQYF. With the portions outside the CDR3 filled from the reference TRBV19 and TRBJ2-7 genes, the complete variable region becomes DGGITQSPKYLFRKEGQNVTLSCEQNLNHDAMYWYRQDPGQGLRLIYYSQIVNDFQKGDIAEGYSVSREKKESFPLTVTSAQKNPTAFYLCASSTVDRDEQYFGPGTRLTVT.